This T cell receptor beta chain is from a study of early T cells in non-severe SARS-CoV-2 infection. The trim removed 0 bases at V and 7 bases at J, leaving 1 base unmatched. CDR3 length equals 13 residues. CDR1 and CDR2 (germline): WNHNN, SYGVQD (reference sequence). This clonotype was seen repeatedly, ten times or more. TCRdb redid the calling of the 5' RACE reads with MiXCR, one entry per CDR3 protein. The sample lists about 28,000 distinct CDR3 sequences; 3.5% to 5.5% were seen once. The chain employs TRBV10-1 and TRBJ2-3, with 7 nucleotides matching TRBD2. Material: whole blood, obtained at baseline. This sequence originates from an adult who was a healthcare worker with PCR-confirmed SARS-CoV-2 infection or an uninfected control (not recorded which). CDR3 residues: CASSESGGYTQYF. DNA for the CDR3: TGCGCCAGCAGTGAGTCGGGGGGGTATACGCAGTATTTT.